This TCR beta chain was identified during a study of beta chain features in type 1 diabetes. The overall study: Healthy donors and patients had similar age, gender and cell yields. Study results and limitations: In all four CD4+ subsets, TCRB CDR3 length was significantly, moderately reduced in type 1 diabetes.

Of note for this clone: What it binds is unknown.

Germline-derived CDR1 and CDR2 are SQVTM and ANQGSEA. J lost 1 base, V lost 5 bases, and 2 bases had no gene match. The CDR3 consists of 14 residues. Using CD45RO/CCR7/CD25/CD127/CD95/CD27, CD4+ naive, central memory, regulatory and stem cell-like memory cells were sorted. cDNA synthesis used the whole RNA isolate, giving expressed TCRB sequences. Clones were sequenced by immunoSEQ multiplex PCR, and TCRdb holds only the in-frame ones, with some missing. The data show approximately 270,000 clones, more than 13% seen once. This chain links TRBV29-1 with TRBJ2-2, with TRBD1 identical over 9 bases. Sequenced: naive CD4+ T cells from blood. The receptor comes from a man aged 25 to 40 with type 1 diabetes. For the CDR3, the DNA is TGCAGCGTTCAGGACAGGGGGAACACCGGGGAGCTGTTTTTT. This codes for CSVQDRGNTGELFF.